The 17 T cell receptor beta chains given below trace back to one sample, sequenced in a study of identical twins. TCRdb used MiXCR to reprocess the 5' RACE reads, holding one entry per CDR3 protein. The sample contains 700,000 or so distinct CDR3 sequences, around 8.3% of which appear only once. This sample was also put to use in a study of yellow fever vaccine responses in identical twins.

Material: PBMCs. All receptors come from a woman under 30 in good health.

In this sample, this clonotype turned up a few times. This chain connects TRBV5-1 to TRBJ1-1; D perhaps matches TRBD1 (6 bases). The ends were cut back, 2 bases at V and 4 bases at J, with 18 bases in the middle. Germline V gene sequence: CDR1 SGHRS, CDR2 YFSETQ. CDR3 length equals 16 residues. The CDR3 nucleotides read TGCGCCAGCAGCTTAAGTCGGGGGCCGGTTGGCACTGAAGCTTTCTTT. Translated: CASSLSRGPVGTEAFF.

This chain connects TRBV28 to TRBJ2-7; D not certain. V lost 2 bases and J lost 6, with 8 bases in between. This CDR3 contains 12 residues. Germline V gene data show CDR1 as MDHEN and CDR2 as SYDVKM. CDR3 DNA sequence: TGTGCCAGCAGTTTACCCGGGTTCGAGCAGTACTTC. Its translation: CASSLPGFEQYF.

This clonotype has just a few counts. In DNA form, the CDR3 reads TGTGCCAGCAGCCTTACAGGGTCTGGGTCCTACGAGCAGTACTTC. The encoded protein is CASSLTGSGSYEQYF. V is TRBV14 and J is TRBJ2-7; a weak D match, TRBD1 (6 bases). Deletions cut 4 bases from V and 1 base from J, with 14 bases between. There are 15 residues in the CDR3. Germline CDR1 reads SGHDN; CDR2 reads FVKESK.

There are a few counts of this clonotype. DNA of the CDR3: TGCGCCAGCAGCCTGGAGGGGCGGAAACAGGGGGCAATGAACACTGAAGCTTTCTTT. Residues: CASSLEGRKQGAMNTEAFF. The chain is built from TRBV5-1 and TRBJ1-1; 9 positions match TRBD1. This CDR3 is built from 19 residues. Germline assignment: CDR1 SGHRS and CDR2 YFSETQ. V lost 4 bases, J lost 0 bases, and 16 bases stayed unmatched.

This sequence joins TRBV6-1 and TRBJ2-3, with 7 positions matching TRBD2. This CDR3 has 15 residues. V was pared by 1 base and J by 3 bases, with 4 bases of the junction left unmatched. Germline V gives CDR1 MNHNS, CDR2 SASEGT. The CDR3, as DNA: TGTGCCAGCAGTGAAGAGGGGCGGGGGACAGATACGCAGTATTTT. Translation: CASSEEGRGTDTQYF.

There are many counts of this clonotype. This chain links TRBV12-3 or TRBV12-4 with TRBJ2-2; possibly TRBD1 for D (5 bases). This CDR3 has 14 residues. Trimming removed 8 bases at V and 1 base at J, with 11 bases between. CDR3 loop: CASSKTENTGELFF. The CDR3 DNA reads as TGTGCCAGCTCGAAGACAGAGAACACCGGGGAGCTGTTTTTT.

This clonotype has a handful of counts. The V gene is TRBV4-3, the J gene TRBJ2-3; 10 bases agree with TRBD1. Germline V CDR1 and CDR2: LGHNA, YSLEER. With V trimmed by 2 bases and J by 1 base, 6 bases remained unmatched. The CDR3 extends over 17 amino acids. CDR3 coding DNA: TGCGCCAGCAGCCAACCCGACAGGGGGCGCGGCACAGATACGCAGTATTTT. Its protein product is CASSQPDRGRGTDTQYF.

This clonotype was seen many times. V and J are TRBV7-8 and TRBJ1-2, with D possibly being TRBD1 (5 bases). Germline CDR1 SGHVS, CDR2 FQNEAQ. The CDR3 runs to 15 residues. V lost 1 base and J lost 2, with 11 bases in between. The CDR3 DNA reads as TGTGCCAGCAGCTTAGGAAGGGACGGAAACTATGGCTACACCTTC. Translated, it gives CASSLGRDGNYGYTF.

The CDR3 loop reads CASMSADDIHNEQFF. DNA of the CDR3: TGCGCCAGCATGTCGGCCGACGACATACACAATGAGCAGTTCTTC. The chain is built from TRBV4-1 and TRBJ2-1, with D unresolved. The germline V gene encodes CDR1 MGHRA and CDR2 YSYEKL. This CDR3 is 15 amino acids long. Trimming removed 7 bases at V and 5 bases at J, with 18 bases between.

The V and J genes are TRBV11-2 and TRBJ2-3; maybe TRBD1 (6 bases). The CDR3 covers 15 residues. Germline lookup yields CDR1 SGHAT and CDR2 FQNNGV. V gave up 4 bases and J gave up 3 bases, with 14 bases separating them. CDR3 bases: TGTGCCAGCAGCTCGCCGGGACAATTAACAGATACGCAGTATTTT. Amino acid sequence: CASSSPGQLTDTQYF.

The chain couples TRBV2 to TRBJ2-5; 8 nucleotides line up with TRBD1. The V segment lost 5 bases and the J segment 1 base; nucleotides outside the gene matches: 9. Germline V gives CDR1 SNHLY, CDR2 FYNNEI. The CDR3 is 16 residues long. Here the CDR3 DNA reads TGTGCCAGCAGTTATACGGACAGGGTACTCCAAGAGACCCAGTACTTC. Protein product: CASSYTDRVLQETQYF.

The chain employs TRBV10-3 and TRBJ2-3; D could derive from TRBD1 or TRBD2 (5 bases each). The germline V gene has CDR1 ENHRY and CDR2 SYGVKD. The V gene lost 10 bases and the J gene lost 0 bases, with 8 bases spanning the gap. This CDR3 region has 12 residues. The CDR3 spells CATRDSTDTQYF. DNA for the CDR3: TGTGCCACCCGGGACAGCACAGATACGCAGTATTTT.

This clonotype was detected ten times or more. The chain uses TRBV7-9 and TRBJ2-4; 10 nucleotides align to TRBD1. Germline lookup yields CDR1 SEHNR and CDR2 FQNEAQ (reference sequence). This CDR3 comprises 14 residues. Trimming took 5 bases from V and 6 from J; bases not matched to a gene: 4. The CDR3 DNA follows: TGTGCCAGCAGCCAGACAGGGGGCGGAAACATTCAGTACTTC. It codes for CASSQTGGGNIQYF.

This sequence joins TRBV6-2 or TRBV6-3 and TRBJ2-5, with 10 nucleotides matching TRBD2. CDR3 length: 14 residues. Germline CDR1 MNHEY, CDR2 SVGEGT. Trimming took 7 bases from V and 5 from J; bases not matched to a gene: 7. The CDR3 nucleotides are TGTGCCAGCAACCTAGCGGGAGCCCGGGAGACCCAGTACTTC. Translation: CASNLAGARETQYF.

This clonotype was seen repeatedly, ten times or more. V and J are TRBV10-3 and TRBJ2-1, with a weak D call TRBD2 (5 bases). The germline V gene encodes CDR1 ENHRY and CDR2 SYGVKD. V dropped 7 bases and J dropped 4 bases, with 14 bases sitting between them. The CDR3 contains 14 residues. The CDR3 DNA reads TGTGCCATCAATGTTCAAGGAGGTTACAATGAGCAGTTCTTC. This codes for CAINVQGGYNEQFF.

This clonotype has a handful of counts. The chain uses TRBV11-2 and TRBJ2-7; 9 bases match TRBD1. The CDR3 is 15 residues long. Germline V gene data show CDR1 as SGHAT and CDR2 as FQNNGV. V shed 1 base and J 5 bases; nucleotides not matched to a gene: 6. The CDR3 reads CASSLVWTGEDEQYF. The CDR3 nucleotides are TGTGCCAGCAGCTTAGTTTGGACAGGGGAGGACGAGCAGTACTTC. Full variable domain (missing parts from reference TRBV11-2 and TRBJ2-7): EAGVAQSPRYKIIEKRQSVAFWCNPISGHATLYWYQQILGQGPKLLIQFQNNGVVDDSQLPKDRFSAERLKGVDSTLKIQPAKLEDSAVYLCASSLVWTGEDEQYFGPGTRLTVT.

CDR3 DNA: TGTGCCAGCAGTGAAGCGCCTCCGGGCTTTGGTTCTCAGAACTCCTACGAGCAGTACTTC. Translating it yields CASSEAPPGFGSQNSYEQYF. The chain has TRBV2 and TRBJ2-7; D is undetermined. The length of the CDR3 is 20 residues. V dropped 0 bases and J dropped 0 bases, with 24 bases sitting between them. CDR1 and CDR2 from the germline V gene are SNHLY and FYNNEI.